This record looks at one T cell receptor beta chain sequence and its context. Its antigen is currently unknown. Each single cDNA molecule received a unique molecular identifier. TCRdb ran MiXCR on the 5' RACE reads and lists one entry per CDR3 protein. The table has approximately 81,000 distinct CDR3 sequences, about 14% seen once. This sample is part of a study of early T cells in non-severe SARS-CoV-2 infection. Turning to the study itself: Unsorted whole-blood RNA was sequenced in bulk, leaving chains unpaired. Study outcomes and limitations: Using VDJdb, the matching emphasized anti-spike CD8 responses while missing private and CD4 specificities.

The CDR3 runs to 13 residues. V lost 5 bases and J 2 bases, leaving 10 bases between the germline ends. Germline loops: CDR1 SQVTM, CDR2 ANQGSEA. This clonotype was obtained from an adult who was a healthcare worker with PCR-confirmed SARS-CoV-2 infection or an uninfected control (not recorded which). V and J are TRBV29-1 and TRBJ2-1; possibly TRBD1 for D (5 bases). Material: whole blood. The CDR3 DNA follows: TGCAGCGTTCCAGACAGTCCCTACAATGAGCAGTTCTTC. Translated, it gives CSVPDSPYNEQFF.